The clone carrying this T cell receptor (beta chain) was counted between two and nine times. Healthy Caucasian individuals from Russia aged roughly 6 to 90 served as donors. The CDR3 loop spans 16 amino acids. CDR1 is KGHSH and CDR2 is LQKENI in the germline V gene. The V and J ends lost 2 bases and 7 bases respectively, with 18 bases between them. This sample is part of a study of blood T cells in healthy people across ages. PCR was performed a second time for about 7 to 12 cycles using a sample-barcoded 5' primer and a J-beta primer mix. MiXCR, run by TCRdb on the 5' RACE reads, gives a single entry per CDR3 protein. The table records 1.5 million to 2 million distinct CDR3 sequences, 30% to 40% of them present only once.

The sample taken for sequencing was blood. This sequence joins TRBV18 and TRBJ2-1; weak D call: TRBD1 (6 bases). The source is a human donor in good health. As DNA, the CDR3 is TGTGCCAGCTCACCAACAGGGAGCTCCTACGAGAATGAGCAGTTCTTC. This gives the protein CASSPTGSSYENEQFF.